The source of this T cell receptor beta chain is a study of T cell repertoires in cytomegalovirus infection. On the study more broadly: Public TCR beta signatures were indicative of both CMV infection and a matching HLA type.

Study observations and caveats: The response measured ex vivo was dominated by TCR beta clonotypes (HLA-C-restricted and CMV-specific).

This clonotype was recorded at least ten times. The antigen is unknown. Each CDR3 protein gets one entry after TCRdb re-called the reads with MiXCR. The profile covers approximately 990,000 distinct CDR3 sequences, with 31% appearing a single time and 10% to 15% taken by the ten largest. The V gene's germline CDR1 is LGHNA and CDR2 YSLEER. The CDR3 sequence is 16 residues long. V gave up 1 base and J gave up 3 bases; unmatched junction bases: 7. The chain employs TRBV4-3 and TRBJ1-1; TRBD1 matches 8 bases. The clonotype was recovered from a human donor in good health (CMV status not recorded). Some clones in this sample may be carry-over from other donors' samples. The source material was cultured CD8+ T cells from PBMCs, sampled from culture after CMV antigen stimulation. In nucleotides, the CDR3 is TGCGCCAGCAGCCAAGGACAGGGGAGAAGGGACACTGAAGCTTTCTTT. Amino acids: CASSQGQGRRDTEAFF.